Ten or more counts support the clone carrying this TCR beta chain. Its specificity is not known. This specimen belongs to a study of CD8 T cells in ankylosing spondylitis. Study-wide findings and caveats: Made up of about eight highly homologous variants, a TCR beta motif appeared characteristic of ankylosing spondylitis blood. CD8+ cells made up the disease-linked clones, which were relatively rare in peripheral blood. Disease-linked clones were reportedly significantly enriched in matched ankylosing spondylitis synovial fluid.

TCRdb re-analysed the 5' RACE reads in MiXCR, keeping a single row per CDR3 protein. The table has around 25,000 distinct CDR3 sequences, about 2.6% seen once. This TCR came from a female donor with ankylosing spondylitis or in good health (not recorded which). What was sequenced was blood, either unsorted or a sorted T cell fraction (not recorded which).

In DNA, the CDR3 is TGTGCCAGCAGCGGGGGGACAGGGGGCCAGCCCCAGCATTTT. Protein sequence: CASSGGTGGQPQHF. The chain uses TRBV9 and TRBJ1-5; 12 nucleotides agree with TRBD1. This CDR3 is built from 14 residues. Looked up from germline, CDR1 is SGDLS and CDR2 is YYNGEE. J gave up 7 bases and V 3 bases, and 2 bases lay outside the gene matches.